This entry is about one TCR beta chain. Its matching antigen is unknown. These data belong to a study of vaccination and CD4 T cells after COVID-19. The study, taken as a whole, reports: For convalescent patients, a median 86.3% of reactive clones surfaced exclusively after vaccination.

The CDR3 loop spans 15 amino acids. CDR1 is MRHNA, CDR2 SNTAGT, per germline. The ends lost 6 bases at V and 2 bases at J; junction bases unmatched: 6. Cultured CD4+ T cell DNA was sequenced using the Oncomine TCR Beta short-read assay. Each CDR3 protein is one row after TCRdb ran MiXCR on the PCR reads. The sample lists about 20,000 distinct CDR3 sequences; around 23% were seen once. Noted treatment: roughly nine-day PBMC culture with coronavirus spike peptide pools or control peptides (ViraFEST assay). The chain carries TRBV6-4 and TRBJ2-2, with 7 bases aligning to TRBD1. Material: cultured CD4+ T cells from blood. The receptor was derived from a human donor with COVID-19. The CDR3 nucleotides read TGTGCCAGCAGACCACAGGGGTCCAACACCGGGGAGCTGTTTTTT. It codes for CASRPQGSNTGELFF.